The 32 T cell receptor beta chains below all came from one sample that was sequenced in a study of PD-L1 blockade in urothelial cancer. Documented time point: pretreatment peripheral blood. Assay: immunoSEQ multiplex PCR; the TCRdb copy retains only in-frame clones and omits some. Among 70,000 to 90,000 clones listed, 85% were seen once. The sequencing here drew on PBMCs, taken around atezolizumab (anti-PD-L1) treatment. These TCRs come from a man aged 55-75 years with urothelial cancer.

The chain joins TRBV4-2 to TRBJ2-5, with TRBD1 matching 7 bases. The CDR3 contains 13 residues. Per the germline V gene, CDR1 is LGHNA and CDR2 is YNFKEQ. J was trimmed by 9 bases and V by 4 bases; bases with no gene match: 8. The CDR3 loop is CASSPVAGGSQYF. The DNA of the CDR3 is TGTGCCAGCAGCCCCGTGGCAGGGGGATCCCAGTACTTC.

The CDR3 protein is CASSGRTGDNYGYTF. Here the CDR3 DNA reads TGTGCCAGCAGCGGGAGGACAGGTGATAACTATGGCTACACCTTC. The chain combines TRBV9 with TRBJ1-2; 7 bases map to TRBD1. This CDR3 comprises 15 residues. V lost 3 bases and J lost 1; bases outside the gene matches: 6. Germline CDR1 SGDLS, CDR2 YYNGEE.

The chain uses TRBV5-1 and TRBJ2-6; 9 nucleotides line up with TRBD1. In germline, CDR1 is SGHRS, CDR2 YFSETQ. V was clipped by 4 bases and J by 0 bases; unmatched bases: 5. The CDR3 runs 17 residues. The CDR3 reads CASSPGTGFSGANVLTF. CDR3 nucleotides: TGCGCCAGCAGCCCCGGGACAGGGTTCTCTGGGGCCAACGTCCTGACTTTC.

Here the CDR3 reads CASSFPGYNEQFF. DNA of the CDR3: TGTGCCAGCAGCTTCCCGGGCTACAATGAGCAGTTCTTC. This chain joins TRBV7-3 and TRBJ2-1, with D hard to call. Germline lookup yields CDR1 SGHTA and CDR2 FQGTGA. The CDR3 is 13 residues long. V was trimmed by 3 bases and J by 3 bases, leaving 6 bases between them.

The chain couples TRBV7-8 to TRBJ2-3; D is ambiguous. From germline, CDR1 is SGHVS and CDR2 FQNEAQ. The length of the CDR3 is 12 residues. Trimming removed 5 bases at V and 4 bases at J, with 7 bases between. CDR3 sequence (DNA): TGTGCCAGCAGCCCTCGGGCAGATACGCAGTATTTT. Residues: CASSPRADTQYF.

This clone was observed a single time. In nucleotides, the CDR3 is TGTGCCAGCAGCGTGGGGGAGGGATTGGAGACCCAGTACTTC. This encodes CASSVGEGLETQYF. The rearrangement joins TRBV9 to TRBJ2-5; TRBD2 aligns across 7 bases. V lost 2 bases and J lost 5; bases outside the gene matches: 6. The germline CDR1 and CDR2 sequences are SGDLS and YYNGEE. This CDR3 comprises 14 residues.

This chain connects TRBV2 to TRBJ2-2, with 10 bases aligning to TRBD2. CDR3 length equals 15 residues. V was pared by 7 bases and J by 4 bases, with 6 bases of the junction left unmatched. Germline CDR1 reads SNHLY; CDR2 reads FYNNEI. The CDR3, as DNA: TGTGCCAGCACAGTAGCGGGGGGCCCCACCGGGGAGCTGTTTTTT. Translation gives CASTVAGGPTGELFF. The whole variable domain, remainder taken from reference TRBV2 and TRBJ2-2, is EPEVTQTPSHQVTQMGQEVILRCVPISNHLYFYWYRQILGQKVEFLVSFYNNEISEKSEIFDDQFSVERPDGSNFTLKIRSTKLEDSAMYFCASTVAGGPTGELFFGEGSRLTVL.

The V gene is TRBV5-1, the J gene TRBJ2-2; 10 nucleotides line up with TRBD2. The CDR3 consists of 15 residues. V gave up 5 bases and J gave up 2 bases; unmatched junction bases: 3. CDR1 is SGHRS, CDR2 YFSETQ, per germline. CDR3 loop: CASSTSGTNTGELFF. CDR3 sequence (DNA): TGCGCCAGCAGTACTAGCGGGACCAACACCGGGGAGCTGTTTTTT.

The chain uses TRBV12-5 and TRBJ2-3, with D perhaps TRBD2 (5 bases). Deletions cut 1 base from V and 8 bases from J, with 10 bases between. Per the germline V gene, CDR1 is LGHNT and CDR2 is FRNRAP. The CDR3 has 13 residues. CDR3 residues: CASGLDTGGTQYF. CDR3 DNA sequence: TGTGCTAGTGGTTTGGACACCGGAGGTACGCAGTATTTT.

The rearrangement joins TRBV5-4 to TRBJ2-7; weak D call: TRBD2 (6 bases). The CDR3 spans 15 residues. V was cut by 3 bases and J by 3 bases, with 16 bases left in between. Germline lookup yields CDR1 SGHNT and CDR2 YYREEE (reference sequence). The CDR3 region has the DNA TGTGCCAGCAGCTCACCAGGGAGGCCCCGCTACGAGCAGTACTTC. It specifies CASSSPGRPRYEQYF. Filled out from reference TRBV5-4 and TRBJ2-7, the complete variable domain reads ETGVTQSPTHLIKTRGQQVTLRCSSQSGHNTVSWYQQALGQGPQFIFQYYREEENGRGNFPPRFSGLQFPNYSSELNVNALELDDSALYLCASSSPGRPRYEQYFGPGTRLTVT.

The genes are TRBV7-3 and TRBJ2-1, with TRBD2 matching over 13 bases. The CDR3 totals 18 residues. In germline, CDR1 is SGHTA, CDR2 FQGTGA. Germline trimming cut 5 bases from V and 7 bases from J; bases unmatched to any gene: 14. CDR3 loop: CASSRPAGLAGVRNEQFF. In nucleotides, the CDR3 is TGTGCCAGCAGCCGTCCAGCAGGACTAGCGGGAGTTAGGAATGAGCAGTTCTTC.

This chain uses TRBV6-6 with TRBJ2-3; D not certain. V shed 0 bases and J shed 6 bases, with 10 bases lying between them. The germline V gene has CDR1 MNHNY and CDR2 SVGAGI (reference sequence). CDR3 length: 14 residues. The CDR3 is CASSYSQPVDTQYF. The CDR3 region has the DNA TGTGCCAGCAGTTACTCCCAACCAGTGGATACGCAGTATTTT.

A single count supports this clone. The chain joins TRBV30 to TRBJ1-1; D possibly corresponds to TRBD1 (5 bases). From germline, CDR1 is GTSNPN and CDR2 SVGIG (reference sequence). V lost 5 bases, J lost 1 base, and 14 bases lay in between. The CDR3 extends over 14 amino acids. CDR3 amino acids: CAWDRGGWNTEAFF. The CDR3 nucleotides read TGTGCCTGGGACCGCGGGGGGTGGAACACTGAAGCTTTCTTT.

J is TRBJ2-3 and V is TRBV6-6; 11 bases are shared with TRBD2. After removal of 5 bases from V and 4 bases from J, the junction contained 5 bases not matched to a gene. The CDR3 loop spans 15 amino acids. Per germline, CDR1 MNHNY and CDR2 SVGAGI (reference sequence). Here the CDR3 reads CASSPGLAVADTQYF. CDR3 in DNA: TGTGCCAGCAGTCCGGGACTAGCGGTCGCAGATACGCAGTATTTT.

This sequence joins TRBV27 and TRBJ2-4; a weak D match, TRBD1 (7 bases). The germline V gene encodes CDR1 MNHEY and CDR2 SMNVEV (reference sequence). This CDR3 is 11 amino acids long. V lost 6 bases and J lost 14, with 14 bases in between. This CDR3 reads CASRGGGAEYF. In nucleotides, the CDR3 is TGTGCCAGCAGAGGAGGGGGCGCGGAGTACTTC.

A single count supports this clone. The rearrangement joins TRBV9 to TRBJ2-3; D ambiguous. The CDR3 spans 13 residues. V was shortened by 6 bases and J by 3 bases, with 11 bases between the two germline ends. CDR1 and CDR2 from the germline V gene are SGDLS and YYNGEE. The CDR3 region has the DNA TGTGCCAGCACCCCCGGTTTTACAGATACGCAGTATTTT. Translating gives CASTPGFTDTQYF.

The chain recombines TRBV27 with TRBJ1-5, with D tentatively TRBD1 (5 bases). The CDR3 runs 14 residues. Germline V gene sequence: CDR1 MNHEY, CDR2 SMNVEV (reference sequence). V was pared by 6 bases and J by 3 bases, with 12 bases between. The CDR3 nucleotides read TGTGCCAGCAGCCCGGGACTGATCAATCAGCCCCAGCATTTT. As protein: CASSPGLINQPQHF.

V is TRBV5-1 and J is TRBJ2-1, with D perhaps TRBD2 (6 bases). Germline CDR1 and CDR2: SGHRS and YFSETQ. Trimming pared 4 bases from V and 7 bases from J, leaving 24 bases between. The CDR3 totals 17 residues. The CDR3 region is CASSIPEGRGGLNEQFF. The CDR3, as DNA: TGCGCCAGCAGCATCCCCGAGGGGCGGGGTGGGTTGAATGAGCAGTTCTTC.

The V call is TRBV4-3, the J call TRBJ2-7; 7 bases align to TRBD2. Germline V gives CDR1 LGHNA, CDR2 YSLEER. Trimming took 1 base from V and 5 from J; bases not matched to a gene: 8. This CDR3 has 15 residues. The CDR3 sequence is CASSQGGGSTHEQYF. The CDR3 region has the DNA TGCGCCAGCAGCCAAGGAGGCGGGAGCACCCACGAGCAGTACTTC.

This clone was detected only once. For the CDR3, the DNA is TGTGCCAGCAGTGAATTCAGGGGGTTATCCGGGGAGCTGTTTTTT. As protein: CASSEFRGLSGELFF. The V call is TRBV25-1, the J call TRBJ2-2; 7 bases line up with TRBD1. This CDR3 contains 15 residues. Germline values: CDR1 MGHDK, CDR2 SYGVNS. V shed 1 base and J 6 bases; nucleotides not matched to a gene: 5.

The chain joins TRBV2 to TRBJ2-3; 7 bases agree with TRBD1. This CDR3 comprises 15 residues. V lost 4 bases, J lost 0 bases, and 4 bases stayed unmatched. Germline V gene lookup returns CDR1 SNHLY and CDR2 FYNNEI. This chain's CDR3 is CASSGTGLSTDTQYF. Here the CDR3 DNA reads TGTGCCAGCAGTGGGACAGGTCTAAGCACAGATACGCAGTATTTT.

The rearrangement joins TRBV7-2 to TRBJ2-1; 9 nucleotides line up with TRBD2. Germline lookup yields CDR1 SGHTA and CDR2 FQGNSA. This CDR3 comprises 13 residues. Germline trimming cut 5 bases from V and 12 bases from J; bases unmatched to any gene: 8. CDR3 in DNA: TGTGCCAGCAGCACGTCTAGCGGGGTCAGGCAGTTCTTC. This gives the protein CASSTSSGVRQFF.

J is TRBJ1-2 and V is TRBV5-1; 8 nucleotides align to TRBD1. This CDR3 spans 14 amino acids. Germline V lookup: CDR1 SGHRS, CDR2 YFSETQ. Germline trimming cut 4 bases from V and 2 bases from J; bases unmatched to any gene: 4. The CDR3 DNA sequence: TGCGCCAGCAGCGCACAGGGGGGGAACTATGGCTACACCTTC. Amino acid sequence: CASSAQGGNYGYTF. The full variable domain, in which reference TRBV5-1 and TRBJ1-2 provide the parts outside the CDR3, is KAGVTQTPRYLIKTRGQQVTLSCSPISGHRSVSWYQQTPGQGLQFLFEYFSETQRNKGNFPGRFSGRQFSNSRSEMNVSTLELGDSALYLCASSAQGGNYGYTFGSGTRLTVV.

The V and J genes are TRBV7-8 and TRBJ1-1; D is unclear. The germline V gene has CDR1 SGHVS and CDR2 FQNEAQ. The length of the CDR3 is 14 residues. V was clipped by 4 bases and J by 1 base, with 10 bases between them. For the CDR3, the DNA is TGTGCCAGCAGCTCTTATAGCGCGAACACTGAAGCTTTCTTT. Amino acid sequence: CASSSYSANTEAFF.

This chain joins TRBV5-1 and TRBJ2-3; 9 bases align to TRBD1. With 0 bases clipped from V and 4 bases from J, the junction kept 3 bases outside the gene matches. The CDR3 is 15 residues long. CDR1 is SGHRS, CDR2 YFSETQ, per germline. In DNA form, the CDR3 reads TGCGCCAGCAGCTTGGCCGGGACAGGGCCAGATACGCAGTATTTT. This translates into CASSLAGTGPDTQYF.

This rearrangement joins TRBV6-1 to TRBJ2-7, with D unclear. V lost 2 bases, J lost 2 bases, and 7 bases lay in between. Germline CDR1 and CDR2: MNHNS and SASEGT. The CDR3 sequence is 13 residues long. The CDR3 coding sequence is TGTGCCAGCAGTGAACAGGCAGCCTACGAGCAGTACTTC. Translating gives CASSEQAAYEQYF.

The rearrangement links TRBV11-2 to TRBJ2-5, with D perhaps TRBD1 (5 bases). Looked up from germline, CDR1 is SGHAT and CDR2 is FQNNGV. The CDR3 consists of 14 residues. V lost 2 bases, J lost 1 base, and 8 bases lay in between. The CDR3 DNA follows: TGTGCCAGCAGCTTAATAACAGGCCAAGAGACCCAGTACTTC. Translating gives CASSLITGQETQYF.

V gene TRBV5-4 combines with J gene TRBJ2-7; D is undetermined. The CDR3 sequence is 13 residues long. CDR1 SGHNT and CDR2 YYREEE come from the germline V gene (reference sequence). V dropped 6 bases and J dropped 2 bases, with 12 bases sitting between them. This chain's CDR3 is CASNQQGAYEQYF. The CDR3 DNA reads as TGTGCCAGCAACCAACAAGGAGCCTACGAGCAGTACTTC.

The chain carries TRBV11-2 and TRBJ2-7; 8 nucleotides line up with TRBD2. CDR1 and CDR2 from the germline V gene are SGHAT and FQNNGV. The length of the CDR3 is 16 residues. V was clipped by 0 bases and J by 6 bases; unmatched bases: 10. The CDR3 is CASSLDNAGGRGEQYF. The DNA of the CDR3 is TGTGCCAGCAGCTTAGATAACGCGGGGGGAAGGGGCGAGCAGTACTTC.

V is TRBV11-1 and J is TRBJ1-2, with D possibly TRBD1 on 5 matching bases. This CDR3 spans 15 amino acids. V lost 4 bases to trimming and J lost 5 bases, with 17 bases between them. Per the germline V gene, CDR1 is SGHAT and CDR2 is FQDESV (reference sequence). The CDR3 sequence: CASSSPGGGRYGYTF. CDR3 DNA: TGTGCCAGCAGCTCCCCAGGCGGGGGTCGGTATGGCTACACCTTC.

The chain joins TRBV7-6 to TRBJ2-2; 11 bases map to TRBD2. The J segment lost 4 bases and the V segment lost 4 bases, leaving 14 bases of the junction unmatched. The CDR3 has 19 amino acids. Per the germline V gene, CDR1 is SGHVS and CDR2 is FNYEAQ. For the CDR3, the DNA is TGTGCCAGCAGCTCCCCGACTAGCGGGACACTTAGCGGCACCGGGGAGCTGTTTTTT. This sequence encodes CASSSPTSGTLSGTGELFF. Based on the CDR3 plus reference TRBV7-6 and TRBJ2-2, the full variable domain is GAGVSQSPRYKVTKRGQDVALRCDPISGHVSLYWYRQALGQGPEFLTYFNYEAQQDKSGLPNDRFSAERPEGSISTLTIQRTEQRDSAMYRCASSSPTSGTLSGTGELFFGEGSRLTVL.

On this clone itself: Other DNA sequences within the sample encode an identical CDR3. The chain links TRBV11-2 to TRBJ1-5; tentatively, D is TRBD1 (6 bases). The CDR3 loop spans 14 amino acids. Germline lookup yields CDR1 SGHAT and CDR2 FQNNGV. V shed 5 bases and J shed 1 base, with 9 bases lying between them. The CDR3, as DNA: TGTGCCAGCAGCCCCACAGGGAGCAATCAGCCCCAGCATTTT. Protein sequence: CASSPTGSNQPQHF.